This T cell receptor beta chain was identified in a study of cytomegalovirus exposure and HLA in healthy donors. It was with 60 Vbeta and 13 Jbeta primers that the PCR ran. Produced via immunoSEQ multiplex PCR; TCRdb's table is partial and in-frame only. The data hold roughly 190,000 clones, with 80% observed a single time. Germline CDR1 and CDR2: SGDLS and YYNGEE. The CDR3 has 18 residues. Trimming took 0 bases from V and 5 from J; bases not matched to a gene: 13. Broader study findings: Most of the TCR beta V segments (in an earlier analysis) were productive either about 87% or about 30% of the time.

On this clone: What it recognizes is unknown.

The chain carries TRBV9 and TRBJ1-2; TRBD1 agrees at 10 bases. What was sequenced was PBMCs. The sequence was obtained from a man aged 40-55 years in good health and CMV-seropositive. CDR3 loop: CASSVAPLRQGAEYGYTF. The CDR3 nucleotides are TGTGCCAGCAGCGTAGCACCCCTACGACAGGGGGCAGAATATGGCTACACCTTC.